This T cell receptor (beta chain) comes out of a study of blood T cell repertoires in COVID-19. Study-level information: PBMCs, B-cell-depleted T cells, or T cells provided the cDNA or gDNA that made up the material.

Per the original data handling: Reference gene primer amplification in the assay estimated nucleated cell counts. TCRdb's copy holds only in-frame clones and misses some; the assay was immunoSEQ multiplex PCR. The V and J calls and clone size are taken from that table; D and trimming were inferred from the DNA. This sample has about 280,000 clones, with around nine tenths found just once. The CDR3 is made up of 15 amino acids. The germline gives CDR1 MDHEN, CDR2 SYDVKM. V dropped 3 bases and J dropped 2 bases, with 10 bases sitting between them. The chain combines TRBV28 with TRBJ2-2; D remains unclear. The specimen was peripheral blood. The receptor's source is a woman in her sixties or seventies with COVID-19, enrolled during active disease. In DNA, the CDR3 is TGTGCCAGCAGTTTGTACAGCTATAACACCGGGGAGCTGTTTTTT. Its protein is CASSLYSYNTGELFF.